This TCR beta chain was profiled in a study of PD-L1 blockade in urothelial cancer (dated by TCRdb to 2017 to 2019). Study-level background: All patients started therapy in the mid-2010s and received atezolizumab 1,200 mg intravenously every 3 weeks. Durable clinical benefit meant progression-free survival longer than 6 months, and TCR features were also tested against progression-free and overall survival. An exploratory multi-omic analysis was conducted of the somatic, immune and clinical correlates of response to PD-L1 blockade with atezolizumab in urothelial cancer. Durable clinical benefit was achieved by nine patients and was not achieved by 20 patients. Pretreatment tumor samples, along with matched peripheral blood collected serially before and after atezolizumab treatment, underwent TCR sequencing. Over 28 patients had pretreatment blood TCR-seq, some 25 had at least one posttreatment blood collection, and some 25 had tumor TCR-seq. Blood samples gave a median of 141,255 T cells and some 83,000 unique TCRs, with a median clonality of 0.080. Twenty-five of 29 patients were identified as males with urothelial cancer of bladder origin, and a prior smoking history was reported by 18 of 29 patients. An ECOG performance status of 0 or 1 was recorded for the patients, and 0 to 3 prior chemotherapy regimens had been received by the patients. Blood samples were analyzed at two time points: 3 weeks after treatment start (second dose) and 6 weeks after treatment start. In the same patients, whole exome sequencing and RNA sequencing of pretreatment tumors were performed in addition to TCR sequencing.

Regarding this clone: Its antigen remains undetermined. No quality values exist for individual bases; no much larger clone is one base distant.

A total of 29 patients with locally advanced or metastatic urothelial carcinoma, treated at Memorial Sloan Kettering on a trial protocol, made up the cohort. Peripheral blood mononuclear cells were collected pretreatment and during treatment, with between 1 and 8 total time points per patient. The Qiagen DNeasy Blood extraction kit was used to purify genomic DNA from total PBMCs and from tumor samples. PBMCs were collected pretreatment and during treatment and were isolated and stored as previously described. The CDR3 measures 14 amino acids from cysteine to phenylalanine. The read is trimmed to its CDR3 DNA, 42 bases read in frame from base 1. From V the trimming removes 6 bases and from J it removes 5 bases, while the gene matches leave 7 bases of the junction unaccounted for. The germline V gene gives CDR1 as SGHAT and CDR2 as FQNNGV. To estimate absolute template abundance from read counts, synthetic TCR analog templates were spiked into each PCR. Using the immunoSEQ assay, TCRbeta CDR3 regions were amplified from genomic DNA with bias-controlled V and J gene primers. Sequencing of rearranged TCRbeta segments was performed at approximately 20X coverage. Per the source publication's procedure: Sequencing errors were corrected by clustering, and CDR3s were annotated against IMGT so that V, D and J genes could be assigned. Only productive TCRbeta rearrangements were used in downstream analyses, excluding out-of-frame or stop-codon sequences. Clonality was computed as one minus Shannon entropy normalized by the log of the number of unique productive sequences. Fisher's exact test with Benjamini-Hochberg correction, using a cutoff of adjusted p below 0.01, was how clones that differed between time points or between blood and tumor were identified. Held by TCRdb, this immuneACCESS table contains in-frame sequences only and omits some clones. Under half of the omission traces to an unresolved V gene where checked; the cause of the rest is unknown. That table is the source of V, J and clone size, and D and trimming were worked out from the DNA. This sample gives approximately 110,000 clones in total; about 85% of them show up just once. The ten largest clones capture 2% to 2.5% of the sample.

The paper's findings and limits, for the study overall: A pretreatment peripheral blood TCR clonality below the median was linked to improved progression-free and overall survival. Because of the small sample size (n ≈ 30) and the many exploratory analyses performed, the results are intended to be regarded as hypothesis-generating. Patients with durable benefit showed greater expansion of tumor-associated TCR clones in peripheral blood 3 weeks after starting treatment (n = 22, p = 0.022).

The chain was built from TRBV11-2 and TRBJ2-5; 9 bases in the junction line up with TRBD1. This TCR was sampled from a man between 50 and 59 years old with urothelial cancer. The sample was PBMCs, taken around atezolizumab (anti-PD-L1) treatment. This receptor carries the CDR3 CASRDRGHRETQYF. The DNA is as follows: TGTGCCAGCAGGGACAGGGGTCACAGGGAGACCCAGTACTTC. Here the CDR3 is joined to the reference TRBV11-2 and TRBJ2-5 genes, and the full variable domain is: EAGVAQSPRYKIIEKRQSVAFWCNPISGHATLYWYQQILGQGPKLLIQFQNNGVVDDSQLPKDRFSAERLKGVDSTLKIQPAKLEDSAVYLCASRDRGHRETQYFGPGTRLLVL.